Presented here are 15 T cell receptor beta chains from one specimen sequenced in a study of blood T cell repertoires in COVID-19. TCRdb keeps only in-frame clones here, not all; method: immunoSEQ multiplex PCR. The sample has about 200,000 clones; about four fifths are singletons. The sequenced material came from PBMCs or T cells enriched from blood (not recorded which). The receptors shown here come from a woman aged 25 to 39 who had been exposed to COVID-19.

J is TRBJ2-7 and V is TRBV4-1, with TRBD1 matching 11 bases. This CDR3 spans 14 amino acids. Germline-derived CDR1 and CDR2 are MGHRA and YSYEKL. V trimming: 4 bases; J trimming: 7 bases; junction bases outside the gene matches: 6. CDR3 bases: TGCGCCAGCAGCCTTGGACAGGGGGCGCGGGAGCAGTACTTC. Protein sequence: CASSLGQGAREQYF.

The chain joins TRBV5-1 to TRBJ2-3; 9 nucleotides match TRBD2. After removal of 3 bases from V and 4 bases from J, the junction contained 9 bases not matched to a gene. This CDR3 region has 16 residues. The germline gives CDR1 SGHRS, CDR2 YFSETQ. CDR3 sequence: CASSSYASGAADTQYF. DNA for the CDR3: TGCGCCAGCAGCTCTTATGCTAGCGGGGCGGCAGATACGCAGTATTTT.

This clone has a count of ten or more. The chain uses TRBV5-6 and TRBJ1-1, with 10 bases that match TRBD1. The CDR3 length is 16 residues. Per the germline V gene, CDR1 is SGHDT and CDR2 is YYEEEE. Germline trimming cut 5 bases from V and 3 bases from J; bases unmatched to any gene: 10. The CDR3 DNA reads as TGTGCCAGCAGGTACACCGGGACAGGGGACTACACTGAAGCTTTCTTT. Its translation is CASRYTGTGDYTEAFF.

The rearrangement uses TRBV7-2 and TRBJ1-6; D might be TRBD1 (6 bases). Germline V CDR1 and CDR2: SGHTA, FQGNSA. Trimming removed 5 bases from V and 9 bases from J, with 17 bases in between. The CDR3 consists of 15 residues. CDR3 DNA: TGTGCCAGCAGCCAGAGGACGCAGGGGACTTCACCCCTCCACTTT. This sequence encodes CASSQRTQGTSPLHF.

This chain joins TRBV27 and TRBJ1-5, with 10 positions matching TRBD1. The CDR3 is 13 amino acids. With V trimmed by 8 bases and J by 6 bases, 4 bases remained unmatched. CDR1 and CDR2 from the germline V gene are MNHEY and SMNVEV (reference sequence). The CDR3 here is CASAGTGVQPQHF. CDR3 nucleotide sequence: TGTGCCAGCGCCGGGACAGGGGTTCAGCCCCAGCATTTT.

The gene calls are TRBV3-1 (or the pseudogene TRBV3-2) and TRBJ1-2, with a possible D match to TRBD1 (5 bases). Trimming pared 4 bases from V and 1 base from J, leaving 16 bases between. The germline CDR1 and CDR2 sequences are LGHDT and YNNKEL (reference sequence). This CDR3 contains 16 residues. CDR3 nucleotides: TGTGCCAGCAGCCGTACCTTCAGGGAGGATAACTATGGCTACACCTTC. Protein product: CASSRTFREDNYGYTF.

J is TRBJ2-7 and V is TRBV4-1; tentative D call: TRBD2 (6 bases). V was trimmed by 0 bases and J by 4 bases, leaving 19 bases between them. Per germline, CDR1 MGHRA and CDR2 YSYEKL. This CDR3 comprises 17 residues. The CDR3 nucleotides are TGCGCCAGCAGCCAAGATGAAGGCGGGGAAGGCGGGTACGAGCAGTACTTC. Translating gives CASSQDEGGEGGYEQYF.

The chain uses TRBV15 and TRBJ1-1, with D tentatively TRBD1 (6 bases). The CDR3 runs to 14 residues. Germline values: CDR1 LNHNV, CDR2 YYDKDF (reference sequence). The V and J ends lost 3 bases and 2 bases respectively, with 10 bases between them. DNA for the CDR3: TGTGCCACCAGCAGGGACAGATATAACACTGAAGCTTTCTTT. This gives the protein CATSRDRYNTEAFF.

V is TRBV9 and J is TRBJ2-3; D is possibly TRBD1 (6 bases). V lost 2 bases and J 2 bases, leaving 12 bases between the germline ends. CDR1 and CDR2 from the germline V gene are SGDLS and YYNGEE. There are 15 residues in the CDR3. Here the CDR3 reads CASSVQGTPTDTQYF. CDR3 bases: TGTGCCAGCAGCGTCCAGGGGACCCCCACAGATACGCAGTATTTT.

This chain joins TRBV28 and TRBJ1-2; TRBD1 aligns across 7 bases. Germline-derived CDR1 and CDR2 are MDHEN and SYDVKM. With 6 bases clipped from V and 4 bases from J, the junction kept 8 bases outside the gene matches. This CDR3 contains 14 residues. CDR3 DNA sequence: TGTGCCAGCAGAAGTGAAGGGGGCGGCTATGGCTACACCTTC. Translating it yields CASRSEGGGYGYTF.

The chain carries TRBV12-5 and TRBJ1-5, with D unresolved. V lost 3 bases and J lost 0, with 9 bases in between. Germline CDR1 LGHNT, CDR2 FRNRAP. CDR3 length: 15 amino acids. Here the CDR3 reads CASGLAQYSNQPQHF. DNA for the CDR3: TGTGCTAGTGGTTTAGCGCAATATAGCAATCAGCCCCAGCATTTT.

This chain joins TRBV5-4 and TRBJ1-2; D not certain. V lost 5 bases and J lost 8, with 19 bases in between. The CDR3 contains 14 residues. Germline CDR1 is SGHNT and CDR2 is YYREEE (reference sequence). The CDR3 region is CASSAKRDDGGYTF. In DNA form, the CDR3 reads TGTGCCAGCAGTGCTAAGCGGGATGACGGAGGCTACACCTTC.

V usage is TRBV7-9 and J usage is TRBJ1-4; 7 bases are shared with TRBD1. The CDR3 sequence is 15 residues long. The germline V gene has CDR1 SEHNR and CDR2 FQNEAQ (reference sequence). V lost 5 bases, J lost 4 bases, and 7 bases stayed unmatched. This CDR3 is CASSLPQGYNEKLFF. CDR3 coding DNA: TGTGCCAGCAGCCTGCCACAGGGGTATAATGAAAAACTGTTTTTT.

The genes are TRBV12-5 and TRBJ1-5; TRBD1 is a possible D gene (6 bases). V was pared by 1 base and J by 5 bases, with 9 bases between. The V gene's germline CDR1 is LGHNT and CDR2 FRNRAP. CDR3 size: 14 residues. Written as DNA, the CDR3 is TGTGCTAGTGGTTTGGACAGGGCCCATCAGCCCCAGCATTTT. It yields the protein CASGLDRAHQPQHF.

The V and J genes are TRBV5-1 and TRBJ1-4; 7 nucleotides agree with TRBD1. This CDR3 is 15 amino acids long. Trimming took 6 bases from V and 4 from J; bases not matched to a gene: 9. Germline assignment: CDR1 SGHRS and CDR2 YFSETQ. CDR3 loop: CASKAVYRGNEKLFF. The CDR3 DNA reads TGCGCCAGCAAAGCCGTGTACAGGGGTAATGAAAAACTGTTTTTT.